The 19 T cell receptor beta chains presented below share a single source sample, sequenced in a study of shared clonotypes between healthy human individuals. Profiling relied on immunoSEQ multiplex PCR, and the TCRdb table lists in-frame clones only, not all of them. The sample has about 2.3 million clones, 85% to 95% seen once. Source material: naive CD4+ T cells from PBMCs. Subset of the sample: CD45RA+ positively selected. These receptors were collected from a man aged 18 to 30 in good health. Some clones in this sample may be carry-over from other donors' samples.

The chain has TRBV7-2 and TRBJ1-4; D might be TRBD1 (6 bases). The V gene lost 5 bases and the J gene lost 6 bases, with 13 bases spanning the gap. The CDR3 spans 14 residues. Per the germline V gene, CDR1 is SGHTA and CDR2 is FQGNSA. The CDR3 protein is CASSRDRWDEKLFF. The CDR3 bases are TGTGCCAGCAGCCGCGACAGGTGGGATGAAAAACTGTTTTTT.

This clone was seen a handful of times. The V and J genes are TRBV7-8 and TRBJ1-3, with D tentatively TRBD1 (6 bases). Germline V lookup: CDR1 SGHVS, CDR2 FQNEAQ. V gave up 4 bases and J gave up 2 bases, with 12 bases separating them. The CDR3 totals 15 residues. The CDR3, as DNA: TGTGCCAGCAGCTCTACAGGGATCGCTGGAAACACCATATATTTT. It is translated as CASSSTGIAGNTIYF.

In the case of this clone: Other nucleotide sequences from this sample produce the same CDR3. V and J are TRBV20-1 and TRBJ2-7; D gene ambiguous. V was clipped by 6 bases and J by 3 bases, with 6 bases between them. The V gene's germline CDR1 is DFQATT and CDR2 SNEGSKA (reference sequence). This CDR3 is 10 amino acids long. The CDR3 sequence is CSAGLYEQYF. CDR3 DNA: TGCAGTGCGGGCCTCTACGAGCAGTACTTC.

This clone has only one observation. The CDR3: CASTLWDSLQETQYF. The CDR3 nucleotides read TGCGCCAGCACCCTTTGGGACAGCTTACAAGAGACCCAGTACTTC. The gene calls are TRBV23-1 and TRBJ2-5, with 7 nucleotides matching TRBD1. TRBV23-1 is an ORF for which the function is uncertain. V dropped 7 bases and J dropped 2; count of bases not matched to a gene: 10. The CDR3 is made up of 15 amino acids.

This clone was detected a few times. V usage is TRBV4-1 and J usage is TRBJ1-1; TRBD1 aligns across 7 bases. The CDR3 is made up of 12 amino acids. Germline lookup yields CDR1 MGHRA and CDR2 YSYEKL. J was trimmed by 8 bases and V by 4 bases; bases with no gene match: 4. The DNA of the CDR3 is TGCGCCAGCAGCCTTGAGGGACAGGAAGCTTTCTTT. Translated: CASSLEGQEAFF.

Worth noting for this clone: Other DNA sequences within the sample encode an identical CDR3. V gene TRBV5-1 combines with J gene TRBJ2-5, with D uncertain. This CDR3 has 12 residues. Germline V gives CDR1 SGHRS, CDR2 YFSETQ. Trimming pared 0 bases from V and 5 bases from J, leaving 5 bases between. This chain's CDR3 is CASSLALETQYF. The DNA for the CDR3 is TGCGCCAGCAGCTTGGCCCTGGAGACCCAGTACTTC.

This chain's CDR3 is CASSLVWGEQPQHF. Written as DNA, the CDR3 is TGTGCCAGCAGCTTGGTCTGGGGTGAACAGCCCCAGCATTTT. The rearrangement joins TRBV5-6 to TRBJ1-5; D is unclear. The CDR3 has 14 residues. Germline-derived CDR1 and CDR2 are SGHDT and YYEEEE. Trimming took off 0 bases at V and 7 bases at J, with 11 bases between the two ends.

This sequence joins TRBV9 and TRBJ2-2, with 7 bases aligning to TRBD1. Germline V gene sequence: CDR1 SGDLS, CDR2 YYNGEE. The CDR3 sequence is 16 residues long. V gave up 0 bases and J gave up 3 bases; unmatched junction bases: 5. The CDR3 protein is CASSVVGQGDTGELFF. CDR3 nucleotides: TGTGCCAGCAGCGTAGTAGGCCAGGGGGACACCGGGGAGCTGTTTTTT.

The V and J genes are TRBV28 and TRBJ1-1; TRBD1 might be the D (5 bases). Germline V gene lookup returns CDR1 MDHEN and CDR2 SYDVKM. The CDR3 length is 16 residues. Trimming took off 4 bases at V and 4 bases at J, with 19 bases between the two ends. The CDR3 loop reads CASSSDGWGSGTEAFF. The DNA for the CDR3 is TGTGCCAGCAGTTCGGATGGCTGGGGCTCGGGCACTGAAGCTTTCTTT.

This chain uses TRBV27 with TRBJ2-1; D is tentatively TRBD1 or TRBD2 (5 bases each). The CDR3 length is 15 residues. V was shortened by 6 bases and J by 7 bases, with 19 bases between the two germline ends. The V gene's germline CDR1 is MNHEY and CDR2 SMNVEV (reference sequence). The CDR3 DNA follows: TGTGCCAGCAGCTCTCCCGGGACCCGGGCGAATGAGCAGTTCTTC. Amino acids: CASSSPGTRANEQFF.

The J gene is TRBJ2-6, the V gene TRBV11-2; 8 nucleotides match TRBD2. The germline V gene has CDR1 SGHAT and CDR2 FQNNGV. CDR3 length equals 16 residues. The V gene end was trimmed by 4 bases and the J gene end by 1 base; junction bases not matched to a gene: 3. This CDR3 is CASSSGTRSGANVLTF. As DNA, the CDR3 is TGTGCCAGCAGCTCCGGGACTAGATCTGGGGCCAACGTCCTGACTTTC.

The J gene is TRBJ2-3, the V gene TRBV5-4; D gene uncertain. The length of the CDR3 is 16 residues. From germline, CDR1 is SGHNT and CDR2 YYREEE (reference sequence). With 4 bases removed from V and 0 bases from J, the gap between germline ends came to 15 bases. The CDR3 reads CASSSPTGPSTDTQYF. Written as DNA, the CDR3 is TGTGCCAGCAGCAGCCCGACTGGGCCAAGCACAGATACGCAGTATTTT.

On this clone: The sample holds other DNA sequences that translate to the same CDR3. The chain carries TRBV6-5 and TRBJ1-1; D is uncertain. The CDR3 has 13 amino acids. CDR1 MNHEY and CDR2 SVGAGI come from the germline V gene. V dropped 2 bases and J dropped 5 bases, with 9 bases sitting between them. CDR3 sequence: CASSYGQRTEAFF. In nucleotides, the CDR3 is TGTGCCAGCAGTTACGGTCAGCGGACTGAAGCTTTCTTT.

The gene calls are TRBV7-3 and TRBJ2-6, with D uncertain. Trimming took off 2 bases at V and 1 base at J, with 6 bases between the two ends. The CDR3 loop spans 15 amino acids. The V gene's germline CDR1 is SGHTA and CDR2 FQGTGA. The CDR3, as DNA: TGTGCCAGCAGCTTACAAGTTTCTGGGGCCAACGTCCTGACTTTC. Its translation: CASSLQVSGANVLTF.

The chain is built from TRBV4-3 and TRBJ1-4; 7 bases map to TRBD1. V gave up 4 bases and J gave up 10 bases; unmatched junction bases: 6. CDR1 is LGHNA, CDR2 YSLEER, per germline. There are 13 residues in the CDR3. The CDR3, as DNA: TGCGCCAGCAGCCCCTTGACAGGGCGAAAACTGTTTTTT. Translating it yields CASSPLTGRKLFF.

This clone appeared once. The chain carries TRBV30 and TRBJ2-7; TRBD1 aligns across 7 bases. CDR1 and CDR2 (germline): GTSNPN, SVGIG (reference sequence). The V gene end was trimmed by 3 bases and the J gene end by 2 bases; junction bases not matched to a gene: 10. The CDR3 sequence is 15 residues long. CDR3 loop: CAWSPGQLNTYEQYF. The CDR3 DNA follows: TGTGCCTGGAGCCCGGGACAGTTAAACACCTACGAGCAGTACTTC.

J is TRBJ2-7 and V is TRBV5-1; possibly TRBD2 for D (6 bases). V shed 4 bases and J shed 2 bases, with 13 bases lying between them. The CDR3 runs to 14 residues. Germline CDR1 is SGHRS and CDR2 is YFSETQ. The CDR3 DNA reads as TGCGCCAGCAGCCCGATCGGAGGGGCCTACGAGCAGTACTTC. It specifies CASSPIGGAYEQYF.

The rearrangement joins TRBV5-1 to TRBJ2-7; D remains ambiguous. The CDR3 sequence is 15 residues long. The V gene lost 0 bases and the J gene lost 5 bases, with 15 bases spanning the gap. The germline gives CDR1 SGHRS, CDR2 YFSETQ. CDR3 region: CASSLDGRRVDEQYF. CDR3 nucleotides: TGCGCCAGCAGCTTGGATGGGCGACGGGTGGACGAGCAGTACTTC. Based on the CDR3 plus reference TRBV5-1 and TRBJ2-7, the full variable domain is KAGVTQTPRYLIKTRGQQVTLSCSPISGHRSVSWYQQTPGQGLQFLFEYFSETQRNKGNFPGRFSGRQFSNSRSEMNVSTLELGDSALYLCASSLDGRRVDEQYFGPGTRLTVT.

The chain joins TRBV10-1 to TRBJ2-2, with D tentatively TRBD2 (6 bases). Per germline, CDR1 WNHNN and CDR2 SYGVQD (reference sequence). CDR3 size: 17 residues. V was clipped by 6 bases and J by 9 bases, with 26 bases between them. The CDR3 here is CASSPPLSERAVRELFF. The CDR3 DNA follows: TGCGCCAGCAGCCCCCCCCTCTCGGAGCGGGCGGTCCGGGAGCTGTTTTTT.